This TCR beta chain is drawn from a study of blood T cell repertoires in COVID-19. In the original analysis: Amplification with reference gene primers provided the estimates of nucleated cell counts. Here immunoSEQ multiplex PCR was the method, and the copy in TCRdb shows in-frame clones only, minus some. V and J calls and clone size are copied from that table; D and trimming were computed from the DNA. The repertoire holds 60,000 or so clones, with 89% as singletons. This clone was detected only once. Germline V gene data show CDR1 as GTSNPN and CDR2 as SVGIG (reference sequence). The CDR3 runs 14 residues. The V end was cut by 2 bases, the J end by 3 bases, with 13 bases between.

Sequenced material: peripheral blood. This chain links TRBV30 with TRBJ1-2; the D gene is possibly TRBD1 (5 bases). The receptor was derived from a man in his sixties with acute or convalescent COVID-19. The CDR3 DNA follows: TGTGCCTGGAGTCCGATGACAGTTTACTATGGCTACACCTTC. This gives the protein CAWSPMTVYYGYTF.